The 29 T cell receptor beta chains in this list originate from one sample, sequenced in a study of Graves' ophthalmopathy and Graves' hyperthyroidism. Beta-chain TCR CDR3 regions were amplified from RNA transcripts. First-round RT-PCR relied on HTBI primers, and a second-round multiplex PCR came next. TCRdb recomputed calls from the multiplex PCR reads with MiXCR, one row per CDR3 protein. The sample holds over a million distinct CDR3 sequences; 35% to 45% are singletons and the top ten take around 10%. Material: peripheral blood or thyroid tissue (not recorded which). Source of these receptors: an adult man with Graves' hyperthyroidism.

The V gene is TRBV15, the J gene TRBJ2-7, with D perhaps matching TRBD1 or TRBD2 (5 bases each). Trimming removed 3 bases at V and 4 bases at J, with 19 bases between. The length of the CDR3 is 16 residues. Looked up from germline, CDR1 is LNHNV and CDR2 is YYDKDF (reference sequence). CDR3 loop: CATSSPGWTLTYEQYF. The CDR3 DNA sequence: TGTGCCACCAGCAGCCCAGGGTGGACTCTGACTTACGAGCAGTACTTC. Looking up the rest from reference TRBV15 and TRBJ2-7 gives the full variable domain: DAMVIQNPRYQVTQFGKPVTLSCSQTLNHNVMYWYQQKSSQAPKLLFHYYDKDFNNEADTPDNFQSRRPNTSFCFLDIRSPGLGDTAMYLCATSSPGWTLTYEQYFGPGTRLTVT.

Ten or more counts support this clonotype. V and J are TRBV7-9 and TRBJ1-2; D is unclear. Trimming took off 2 bases at V and 5 bases at J, with 12 bases between the two ends. The CDR3 has 14 amino acids. The V gene's germline CDR1 is SEHNR and CDR2 FQNEAQ (reference sequence). CDR3: CASSLIERPYGYTF. The DNA of the CDR3 is TGTGCCAGCAGCTTAATAGAGAGACCTTATGGCTACACCTTC.

This clonotype occurred a few times. This may be a read error, as it is one base from a much larger clone. V usage is TRBV19 and J usage is TRBJ1-1, with TRBD1 matching 9 bases. CDR3 length: 14 residues. Germline V gene sequence: CDR1 LNHDA, CDR2 SQIVND (reference sequence). Trimming cost V 5 bases and J 5 bases; bases outside gene matches: 6. The CDR3 spells CASSATGGRTEAFF. The CDR3 DNA sequence: TGTGCCAGTAGTGCGACAGGGGGGCGGACTGAAGCTTTCTTT.

The chain uses TRBV2 and TRBJ2-7; D is unresolved. The CDR3 length is 15 residues. Per germline, CDR1 SNHLY and CDR2 FYNNEI. V was trimmed by 5 bases and J by 2 bases, leaving 16 bases between them. Here the CDR3 reads CASSYPNTPPYEQYF. DNA for the CDR3: TGTGCCAGCAGTTACCCAAATACTCCTCCCTACGAGCAGTACTTC. Full variable domain (outside the CDR3, taken from reference TRBV2 and TRBJ2-7): EPEVTQTPSHQVTQMGQEVILRCVPISNHLYFYWYRQILGQKVEFLVSFYNNEISEKSEIFDDQFSVERPDGSNFTLKIRSTKLEDSAMYFCASSYPNTPPYEQYFGPGTRLTVT.

A few counts support this clonotype. The junction and the germline gene differ at one end; a read error may be behind it. The rearrangement joins TRBV10-3 to TRBJ2-7; 7 bases are shared with TRBD2. From germline, CDR1 is ENHRY and CDR2 SYGVKD. The CDR3 covers 14 residues. This chain's CDR3 is CASSYVGGKREQYF. In DNA, the CDR3 is TGTGCCAGCAGTTACGTGGGAGGGAAGCGCGAGCAGTACTTC.

The sample holds a few counts of this clonotype. This chain uses TRBV6-5 with TRBJ2-7; D perhaps matches TRBD2 (6 bases). CDR1 and CDR2 (germline): MNHEY, SVGAGI. The CDR3 sequence is 13 residues long. V was pared by 6 bases and J by 12 bases, with 21 bases between. The CDR3 DNA sequence: TGTGCCAGCAGCCAGGTCTCCGGGGGAGAGTGGTACTTC. Translation gives CASSQVSGGEWYF.

This clonotype was seen more than once but under ten times. A read error may be the cause here, since a much bigger clone is one base away. The CDR3: CATSLGGSHGYTF. The CDR3 DNA follows: TGTGCCACCAGCTTAGGAGGGAGTCACGGCTACACCTTC. The chain has TRBV15 and TRBJ1-2, with D unclear. CDR3 length: 13 amino acids. V was pared by 5 bases and J by 8 bases, with 15 bases between. Germline lookup yields CDR1 LNHNV and CDR2 YYDKDF (reference sequence).

This clonotype has ten or more counts. This CDR3 reads CASRWEGNTEAFF. In DNA form, the CDR3 reads TGCGCCAGCAGGTGGGAGGGAAACACTGAAGCTTTCTTT. The chain carries TRBV5-1 and TRBJ1-1; D is ambiguous. The CDR3 is 13 residues long. V lost 5 bases, J lost 2 bases, and 10 bases lay in between. The V gene's germline CDR1 is SGHRS and CDR2 YFSETQ.

There are many counts of this clonotype. The CDR3 reads CSVDMGPTASSYEQYF. The CDR3 DNA reads as TGCAGCGTTGATATGGGTCCCACCGCCAGCTCCTACGAGCAGTACTTC. The chain couples TRBV29-1 to TRBJ2-7; D not resolved. The CDR3 extends over 16 amino acids. The germline V gene encodes CDR1 SQVTM and CDR2 ANQGSEA. The V and J ends lost 3 bases and 0 bases respectively, with 18 bases between them.

This clonotype has just a few counts. A much more abundant neighbour one base away suggests this may be a read error. The rearrangement uses TRBV7-6 and TRBJ2-2; D ambiguous. There are 14 residues in the CDR3. The germline CDR1 and CDR2 sequences are SGHVS and FNYEAQ. CDR3: CASSLRWGTEELFF. Written as DNA, the CDR3 is TGTGCCAGCAGCTTACGGTGGGGAACCGAGGAGCTGTTTTTT.

The J gene is TRBJ1-1, the V gene TRBV7-2; TRBD1 aligns across 7 bases. Germline CDR1 is SGHTA and CDR2 is FQGNSA. The J segment lost 8 bases and the V segment lost 5 bases, leaving 11 bases of the junction unmatched. CDR3 size: 14 residues. The CDR3 DNA sequence: TGTGCCAGCAGCCAAGAAGGGGGCCGGGCAGAAGCTTTCTTT. This encodes CASSQEGGRAEAFF.

In its sample, this clonotype was seen many times. The chain links TRBV19 to TRBJ2-7; D remains ambiguous. Trimming shortened V by 6 bases and J by 3 bases, and 15 bases separated the two germline ends. The CDR3 covers 14 residues. Germline CDR1 is LNHDA and CDR2 is SQIVND (reference sequence). The CDR3 DNA is TGTGCCAGTAGCGCGCGAACTCGTATCTACGAGCAGTACTTC. Protein: CASSARTRIYEQYF.

The chain recombines TRBV7-2 with TRBJ1-2; possibly TRBD1 for D (6 bases). CDR1 SGHTA and CDR2 FQGNSA come from the germline V gene. The CDR3 extends over 13 amino acids. V was trimmed by 5 bases and J by 6 bases, leaving 13 bases between them. The DNA of the CDR3 is TGTGCCAGCAGCACAATTAACAGGGATGGCTACACCTTC. This encodes CASSTINRDGYTF.

This clonotype was seen ten or more times. This chain joins TRBV20-1 and TRBJ2-7; D ambiguous. Per the germline V gene, CDR1 is DFQATT and CDR2 is SNEGSKA (reference sequence). The CDR3 has 12 residues. V was cut by 5 bases and J by 0 bases, with 8 bases left in between. CDR3 nucleotides: TGCAGTGCTTCGGCCCGCTCCTACGAGCAGTACTTC. As protein: CSASARSYEQYF.

This clonotype was seen only once. The V call is TRBV20-1, the J call TRBJ1-6; D not certain. Trimming pared 3 bases from V and 12 bases from J, leaving 9 bases between. Germline lookup yields CDR1 DFQATT and CDR2 SNEGSKA (reference sequence). The CDR3 is 11 residues long. The CDR3 nucleotides read TGCAGTGCTAGGAATGATGGACCCCTCCACTTT. Protein product: CSARNDGPLHF.

J is TRBJ1-2 and V is TRBV6-6, with a possible D match to TRBD1 (5 bases). Per the germline V gene, CDR1 is MNHNY and CDR2 is SVGAGI (reference sequence). The V end was cut by 8 bases, the J end by 2 bases, with 24 bases between. This CDR3 comprises 17 residues. The CDR3 DNA sequence: TGTGCCAGCTCAGCACTAGGCGGGGGAATTGAGAACTATGGCTACACCTTC. Translated, it gives CASSALGGGIENYGYTF.

This clonotype appeared many times. The gene calls are TRBV7-2 and TRBJ2-5; 8 nucleotides agree with TRBD2. The J segment lost 5 bases and the V segment lost 8 bases, leaving 4 bases of the junction unmatched. The germline CDR1 and CDR2 sequences are SGHTA and FQGNSA. The CDR3 runs 12 residues. The CDR3 DNA is TGTGCCAGCGCGGGCGGGAGGGAGACCCAGTACTTC. This codes for CASAGGRETQYF.

J is TRBJ2-7 and V is TRBV20-1, with TRBD2 matching 12 bases. The germline V gene encodes CDR1 DFQATT and CDR2 SNEGSKA (reference sequence). The CDR3 contains 16 residues. V lost 7 bases, J lost 4 bases, and 14 bases stayed unmatched. This CDR3 is CSVRHRASGRAYEQYF. In DNA form, the CDR3 reads TGCAGTGTCCGCCACCGGGCTAGCGGGAGGGCTTACGAGCAGTACTTC.

This clonotype was seen just once. V gene TRBV7-8 combines with J gene TRBJ2-7; 8 nucleotides match TRBD1. J gave up 6 bases and V 5 bases, and 6 bases lay outside the gene matches. This CDR3 comprises 13 residues. Germline V CDR1 and CDR2: SGHVS, FQNEAQ. The CDR3 here is CASSNARGLEQYF. The CDR3 region has the DNA TGTGCCAGCAGCAACGCCAGGGGGCTCGAGCAGTACTTC.

In regard to this clonotype: A read error may produce the germline difference seen at one junction end. This chain joins TRBV29-1 and TRBJ1-3; TRBD1 is a possible D gene (6 bases). This CDR3 has 8 amino acids. The V gene's germline CDR1 is SQVTM and CDR2 ANQGSEA. This CDR3 reads CSVEQTGF. CDR3 in DNA: TGCAGCGTTGAACAAACAGGGTTT.

In regard to this clonotype: The junction departs from germline at one end; a sequencing error may be responsible. The chain is built from TRBV7-2 and TRBJ2-7, with 10 bases lining up with TRBD1. This CDR3 contains 15 residues. CDR1 and CDR2 (germline): SGHTA, FQGNSA. The chain's CDR3 is CASTGTGESWYEQYF. CDR3 bases: TGTGCTAGCACCGGGACAGGGGAAAGTTGGTACGAGCAGTACTTC.

Points on this clonotype: A clone one base away is much larger, so this may be a read error. The rearrangement links TRBV4-3 to TRBJ1-3; 7 positions agree with TRBD1. V trimming: 4 bases; J trimming: 0 bases; junction bases outside the gene matches: 6. Germline CDR1 and CDR2: LGHNA and YSLEER. The CDR3 is made up of 16 amino acids. CDR3 coding DNA: TGCGCCAGCAGCCGAGATTGGGACAGCTCTGGAAACACCATATATTTT. Its translation: CASSRDWDSSGNTIYF.

Regarding this clonotype: A much larger clone lies one base from this, so it may be a read error. The chain combines TRBV5-1 with TRBJ1-1; no firm D call. Germline loops: CDR1 SGHRS, CDR2 YFSETQ. This CDR3 spans 13 amino acids. The CDR3 loop reads CASSSFGGPEAFF. The CDR3 DNA is TGTGCCAGCAGCTCCTTTGGCGGACCTGAGGCTTTCTTT.

This clonotype was found many times. The CDR3 loop is CATSRERTSDGYTF. The CDR3 coding sequence is TGTGCCACCAGCAGAGAAAGGACGTCGGATGGCTACACCTTC. The chain joins TRBV15 to TRBJ1-2; D not resolved. This CDR3 is built from 14 residues. V was trimmed by 0 bases and J by 6 bases, leaving 11 bases between them. In germline, CDR1 is LNHNV, CDR2 YYDKDF (reference sequence).

Many counts were recorded for this clonotype. This sequence joins TRBV29-1 and TRBJ2-7, with TRBD2 as a possible D gene (5 bases). This CDR3 contains 15 residues. In germline, CDR1 is SQVTM, CDR2 ANQGSEA. V lost 4 bases and J 6 bases, leaving 22 bases between the germline ends. The CDR3 here is CSVVIGLSNWGEQYF. The CDR3 bases are TGCAGCGTTGTAATCGGACTTTCGAATTGGGGCGAGCAGTACTTC.

The chain employs TRBV29-1 and TRBJ1-1, with D hard to call. This CDR3 spans 13 amino acids. The germline V and J ends were trimmed by 8 bases and 1 base, with 14 bases remaining between them. CDR1 and CDR2 (germline): SQVTM, ANQGSEA. The CDR3 bases are TGCAGCTTAGTTAGGGCAGCGAACACTGAAGCTTTCTTT. Translating gives CSLVRAANTEAFF. Together with reference TRBV29-1 and TRBJ1-1, the CDR3 gives the full variable domain: SAVISQKPSRDICQRGTSLTIQCQVDSQVTMMFWYRQQPGQSLTLIATANQGSEATYESGFVIDKFPISRPNLTFSTLTVSNMSPEDSSIYLCSLVRAANTEAFFGQGTRLTVV.

The chain links TRBV7-8 to TRBJ1-6, with TRBD1 matching 7 bases. Germline loops: CDR1 SGHVS, CDR2 FQNEAQ. The CDR3 has 14 residues. V shed 6 bases and J 8 bases; nucleotides not matched to a gene: 7. CDR3 loop: CASRSGTADSPLHF. CDR3 DNA: TGTGCCAGCAGGTCTGGGACAGCGGATTCACCCCTCCACTTT.

The table lists this clonotype with many counts. This sequence joins TRBV7-8 and TRBJ1-5; 10 bases agree with TRBD1. Trimming took 5 bases from V and 4 from J; bases not matched to a gene: 8. The CDR3 is 16 amino acids. From germline, CDR1 is SGHVS and CDR2 FQNEAQ. CDR3 in amino acids: CASSPRQGAGNQPQHF. CDR3 nucleotides: TGTGCCAGCAGCCCTCGACAGGGGGCTGGGAATCAGCCCCAGCATTTT.

The chain is built from TRBV10-3 and TRBJ1-1; D gene ambiguous. Germline CDR1 ENHRY, CDR2 SYGVKD. Trimming cost V 4 bases and J 7 bases, with 16 bases left between them. This CDR3 has 14 residues. The CDR3 bases are TGTGCCATCAGTGCTAGAGTATACGGCCTTGAAGCTTTCTTT. Protein sequence: CAISARVYGLEAFF.